A selection of T cell receptor beta chains follows, all from one sample in a study of regulatory T cells in long-lasting Graves disease. TCRdb re-analysed the multiplex PCR reads in MiXCR, keeping a single row per CDR3 protein. The data hold fewer than 350,000 distinct CDR3 sequences, with 18% observed a single time. The material was peripheral blood mononuclear cells (PBMCs), obtained at new diagnosis, from a patient treated with antithyroid drugs. The source is a female donor with Graves disease. Both conserved end residues are part of each CDR3.

V gene	J gene	CDR3 protein
TRBV27	TRBJ2-3	CASSWGGDTQYF
TRBV30	TRBJ2-7	CAWSVKGLSYEQYF
TRBV5-1	TRBJ2-1	CASSFLAAEQFF
TRBV19	TRBJ1-3	CASIWGTSSGNTIYF
TRBV11-3	TRBJ2-1	CASSLNRNRDEQFF
TRBV27	TRBJ2-5	CASSPFTGQETQYF
TRBV12-3/TRBV12-4	TRBJ2-5	CASSERMGAEETQYF
TRBV9	TRBJ2-7	CASSVSASGKDEQYF
TRBV12-3/TRBV12-4	TRBJ1-2	CASSETGTGYGYTF
TRBV12-5	TRBJ2-1	CASGLVLAGSYNEQFF
TRBV6-2/TRBV6-3	TRBJ2-7	CASRPGTGGYEQYF
TRBV27	TRBJ2-3	CASSLKGGGADTQYF
TRBV18	TRBJ1-5	CASSPRGATGNQPQHF
TRBV19	TRBJ1-2	CASSIPPIF
TRBV19	TRBJ2-1	CASSIGGSGEPYNEQFF
TRBV28	TRBJ2-1	CASSQTPGDWYNEQFF
TRBV18	TRBJ2-3	CASSPPRGGGPDTQYF
TRBV3-1	TRBJ2-1	CASSQVSMYEVYNEQFF
TRBV10-3	TRBJ2-7	CAIKLRDTYYEQYF
TRBV19	TRBJ2-5	CASSIDLEREETQYF
TRBV2	TRBJ2-1	CASNEESSGSRAYNEQFF
TRBV9	TRBJ2-5	CASSVEPEIETQYF
TRBV5-1	TRBJ1-5	CASSSGGQQPQHF
TRBV5-1	TRBJ2-5	CASSLGRQGGPQYF
TRBV6-2/TRBV6-3	TRBJ2-3	CASSPYTVITDTQYF
TRBV24-1	TRBJ2-2	CATQRTTERPTHTGELFF
TRBV20-1	TRBJ2-5	CSARRQGRETQYF
TRBV29-1	TRBJ1-1	CSVSQGQNTEAFF
TRBV6-1	TRBJ2-2	CASTQGAPGELFF
TRBV27	TRBJ1-5	CASSTVSNQPQHF
TRBV15	TRBJ2-1	CATSRGDREFNEQFF
TRBV28	TRBJ2-3	CASSLDRFSTDTQYF
TRBV28	TRBJ2-3	CASSFAPGGWDTQYF
TRBV5-5	TRBJ2-5	CASSTVWGEETQYF
TRBV9	TRBJ2-5	CASSLRDRGLQETQYF
TRBV4-1	TRBJ1-5	CASSPFWGSNQPQHF
TRBV9	TRBJ2-7	CASSRGTISYEQYF
TRBV18	TRBJ1-1	CASSPLSAFF
TRBV11-2	TRBJ1-6	CASSARTGDNSPLHF
TRBV11-2	TRBJ2-1	CASSLVGPAQFF